This TCR beta chain was profiled in a study of identical twins. Unique molecular identifiers were present on the cDNA, and a universal primer site came from template switching. TCRdb recomputed calls from the 5' RACE reads with MiXCR, one row per CDR3 protein. The sample holds about 550,000 distinct CDR3 sequences, 20% to 25% seen once. CDR3 length equals 12 residues. After removal of 0 bases from V and 10 bases from J, the junction contained 1 base not matched to a gene. Germline values: CDR1 MNHEY, CDR2 SVGAGI. Study-wide results and caveats: Beta out-of-frame sequences displayed a weaker excess of sharing between twins.

The donors were all healthy and Caucasian. A word on this clonotype: Its cognate antigen is unknown. This clone may be a read error of a much larger clone one base away.

The same sample was also studied in work on yellow fever vaccine responses in identical twins.

The gene calls are TRBV6-5 and TRBJ1-1, with 8 positions matching TRBD1. The clonotype comes from a woman younger than 35 in good health. Sequenced: CD4+ T cells sorted from blood. The CDR3 nucleotides read TGTGCCAGCAGTTACTCGACAGGGGTAGCTTTCTTT. Residues: CASSYSTGVAFF.